The 26 T cell receptor beta chains below come from one sample, sequenced in a study of blood T cell repertoires in COVID-19. Libraries were prepared by immunoSEQ multiplex PCR; TCRdb keeps only in-frame clonotypes and omits some of them. In the table there are about 220,000 clones, roughly 85% of which are singletons. Sequencing was performed on peripheral blood. The receptors shown here come from a man under 40 who had recovered from COVID-19.

This clone occurred once. V usage is TRBV14 and J usage is TRBJ2-7, with 9 bases identical to TRBD1. Germline CDR1 SGHDN, CDR2 FVKESK. The trim removed 4 bases at V and 7 bases at J, leaving 11 bases unmatched. This CDR3 spans 15 amino acids. Here the CDR3 reads CASSPLRTGVGEQYF. The DNA for the CDR3 is TGTGCCAGCAGCCCCTTGAGGACAGGGGTAGGGGAGCAGTACTTC.

The CDR3 DNA is TGTGCCAGCAGTGCAAACAGGGTTGCCAATTCACCCCTCCACTTT. Protein product: CASSANRVANSPLHF. The rearrangement joins TRBV2 to TRBJ1-6, with D possibly matching TRBD1 (6 bases). The CDR3 runs 15 residues. The germline V gene has CDR1 SNHLY and CDR2 FYNNEI. Trimming took 4 bases from V and 7 from J, leaving 14 bases between them.

The table lists this clone with a few counts. The chain has TRBV19 and TRBJ1-6; 8 bases are shared with TRBD1. Germline values: CDR1 LNHDA, CDR2 SQIVND (reference sequence). The CDR3 spans 18 residues. The junction had 17 bases not matched to a gene; V was cut back by 5 bases and J by 8 bases. CDR3 in amino acids: CASSSLYQGALRDSPLHF. The CDR3 bases are TGTGCCAGTAGTTCTCTCTACCAGGGGGCCTTAAGAGATTCACCCCTCCACTTT.

This clone was counted a single time. The gene calls are TRBV21-1 and TRBJ1-4; TRBD1, as called in the table, went unchecked against the DNA. TRBV21-1 counts as a pseudogene. The CDR3 consists of 15 residues. CDR3 sequence reads: CAPGDRGGLEEKLFF. CDR3 DNA sequence: TGTGCCCCAGGGGACAGGGGTGGACTTGAAGAAAAACTGTTTTTT.

The V and J genes are TRBV6-5 and TRBJ2-7; 11 bases fit TRBD1. The CDR3 is 13 amino acids. CDR1 and CDR2 from the germline V gene are MNHEY and SVGAGI. V lost 8 bases and J lost 7; bases outside the gene matches: 7. Here the CDR3 DNA reads TGTGCCAGCGGACGGGGGACAGGGGGTGAGCAGTACTTC. This gives the protein CASGRGTGGEQYF.

The chain is built from TRBV4-2 and TRBJ1-5; the D is unclear. CDR1 LGHNA and CDR2 YNFKEQ come from the germline V gene. CDR3 length: 16 amino acids. Trimming pared 1 base from V and 3 bases from J, leaving 13 bases between. The CDR3 is CASSQVGAQTNQPQHF. CDR3 DNA: TGTGCCAGCAGCCAAGTTGGCGCACAGACCAATCAGCCCCAGCATTTT.

The gene calls are TRBV5-1 and TRBJ1-2; D gene unclear. The CDR3 runs 13 residues. Trimming removed 0 bases from V and 8 bases from J, with 11 bases in between. The germline gives CDR1 SGHRS, CDR2 YFSETQ. The CDR3 loop is CASSLDSYGGYTF. The CDR3 nucleotides are TGCGCCAGCAGCTTGGACAGTTATGGCGGCTACACCTTC.

V gene TRBV30 combines with J gene TRBJ2-3, with D maybe TRBD2 (6 bases). The CDR3 is 14 residues long. V lost 5 bases and J 0 bases, leaving 12 bases between the germline ends. Germline CDR1 is GTSNPN and CDR2 is SVGIG (reference sequence). CDR3 in DNA: TGTGCCTGGCTAAGGAGGGCTAGCACAGATACGCAGTATTTT. Its protein product is CAWLRRASTDTQYF.

The chain carries TRBV9 and TRBJ2-5; D remains ambiguous. The length of the CDR3 is 14 residues. Per germline, CDR1 SGDLS and CDR2 YYNGEE. The V end was cut by 0 bases, the J end by 1 base, with 7 bases between. The DNA of the CDR3 is TGTGCCAGCAGCGTAGACAGCCTCCAAGAGACCCAGTACTTC. Its translation is CASSVDSLQETQYF.

The chain carries TRBV6-5 and TRBJ1-4; D not resolved. The CDR3 contains 11 residues. Trimming cost V 8 bases and J 11 bases, with 12 bases left between them. Germline V gene lookup returns CDR1 MNHEY and CDR2 SVGAGI. CDR3 nucleotide sequence: TGTGCCAGCTCTATCGCTTCCAAACTGTTTTTT. Protein product: CASSIASKLFF.

This clone was detected once. This chain joins TRBV4-3 and TRBJ2-3, with D uncertain. This CDR3 is built from 16 residues. Germline CDR1 is LGHNA and CDR2 is YSLEER. Trimming pared 0 bases from V and 1 base from J, leaving 11 bases between. This chain's CDR3 is CASSQDRSARTDTQYF. CDR3 nucleotide sequence: TGCGCCAGCAGCCAAGATCGGAGCGCCCGCACAGATACGCAGTATTTT.

CDR3 DNA sequence: TGCGCCAGCAGCTCCCTATTAGGGGGCAGCTACGAGCAGTACTTC. Translating gives CASSSLLGGSYEQYF. The chain combines TRBV5-1 with TRBJ2-7; 7 bases line up with TRBD1. The CDR3 runs to 15 residues. Trimming took 3 bases from V and 3 from J; bases not matched to a gene: 9. Germline loops: CDR1 SGHRS, CDR2 YFSETQ.

The chain couples TRBV5-8 to TRBJ2-6; 9 nucleotides line up with TRBD1. Germline CDR1 and CDR2: SGHTS and YDEGEE. The CDR3 spans 18 residues. The junction had 8 bases not matched to a gene; V was cut back by 4 bases and J by 0 bases. In DNA form, the CDR3 reads TGTGCCAGCAGCGTTTTTGGGACAGGGAGCTCTGGGGCCAACGTCCTGACTTTC. It yields the protein CASSVFGTGSSGANVLTF.

The rearrangement joins TRBV7-9 to TRBJ2-7; D uncertain. The CDR3 extends over 11 amino acids. Germline CDR1 is SEHNR and CDR2 is FQNEAQ (reference sequence). The V gene lost 5 bases and the J gene lost 5 bases, with 7 bases spanning the gap. This CDR3 is CASSQRDEQYF. For the CDR3, the DNA is TGTGCCAGCAGCCAGCGAGACGAGCAGTACTTC.

The chain employs TRBV29-1 and TRBJ1-1; the D gene is possibly TRBD1 (5 bases). V was cut by 4 bases and J by 5 bases, with 14 bases left in between. Germline values: CDR1 SQVTM, CDR2 ANQGSEA. This CDR3 has 13 amino acids. Written as DNA, the CDR3 is TGCAGCGTTGGACGGGGGTTCAGGACTGAAGCTTTCTTT. Its protein product is CSVGRGFRTEAFF.

This chain links TRBV5-4 with TRBJ2-1; 10 bases map to TRBD1. This CDR3 region has 16 residues. Germline CDR1 SGHNT, CDR2 YYREEE (reference sequence). V shed 4 bases and J 6 bases; nucleotides not matched to a gene: 10. The CDR3, as DNA: TGTGCCAGCAGCCTGGGTCGGACAGGGGGGTCCAATGAGCAGTTCTTC. This sequence encodes CASSLGRTGGSNEQFF.

The V and J genes are TRBV10-2 and TRBJ2-7; no definite D call. Germline V gene sequence: CDR1 WSHSY, CDR2 SAAADI. Trimming removed 11 bases at V and 6 bases at J, with 17 bases between. The CDR3 has 12 residues. CDR3 loop: CAAVAVPFEQYF. CDR3 sequence (DNA): TGCGCCGCGGTGGCTGTCCCCTTCGAGCAGTACTTC.

The chain is built from TRBV5-4 and TRBJ2-5; 14 bases are a match to TRBD2. CDR1 is SGHNT, CDR2 YYREEE, per germline (reference sequence). Unmatched junction bases numbered 6, after V lost 4 bases and J lost 4 bases. This CDR3 region has 16 residues. The CDR3 spells CASSAGLAGVRETQYF. The CDR3 nucleotides read TGTGCCAGCAGCGCGGGACTAGCGGGGGTTAGAGAGACCCAGTACTTC.

The gene calls are TRBV6-6 and TRBJ1-6, with no clear D. V lost 5 bases, J lost 6 bases, and 17 bases lay in between. This CDR3 has 16 amino acids. In germline, CDR1 is MNHNY, CDR2 SVGAGI (reference sequence). CDR3 nucleotide sequence: TGTGCCAGCAGTCGACTTGTGGGCCCCGCTAATTCACCCCTCCACTTT. This translates into CASSRLVGPANSPLHF.

The chain couples TRBV20-1 to TRBJ2-3, with 9 bases matching TRBD1. Germline V CDR1 and CDR2: DFQATT, SNEGSKA (reference sequence). The CDR3 is 14 amino acids. V was pared by 3 bases and J by 7 bases, with 8 bases of the junction left unmatched. The DNA for the CDR3 is TGCAGTGCTAGTTACGGACAGGGGAGGAATACGCAGTATTTT. This sequence encodes CSASYGQGRNTQYF.

The CDR3 DNA reads as TGTGCCAGCACCCTTAGAACGGGAGGGCAGCCCCAGCATTTT. This sequence encodes CASTLRTGGQPQHF. The V gene is TRBV2, the J gene TRBJ1-5, with D uncertain. V was shortened by 7 bases and J by 7 bases, with 17 bases between the two germline ends. The CDR3 contains 14 residues. Germline-derived CDR1 and CDR2 are SNHLY and FYNNEI.

The sample holds a few counts of this clone. The chain carries TRBV27 and TRBJ1-1, with TRBD1 identical over 9 bases. The germline V gene has CDR1 MNHEY and CDR2 SMNVEV (reference sequence). With V trimmed by 7 bases and J by 6 bases, 6 bases remained unmatched. CDR3 length equals 13 residues. CDR3 DNA sequence: TGTGCCAGCATGACAGGGGGTAGGGCTGAAGCTTTCTTT. Protein sequence: CASMTGGRAEAFF.

The chain joins TRBV20-1 to TRBJ2-1, with unresolved D. This CDR3 has 9 residues. CDR1 is DFQATT and CDR2 is SNEGSKA in the germline V gene (reference sequence). The chain's CDR3 is CTPGNEQFF. The CDR3 coding sequence is TGCACCCCAGGTAATGAGCAGTTCTTC.

This rearrangement joins TRBV19 to TRBJ1-5, with D perhaps TRBD1 (5 bases). Trimming stripped 9 bases from V and 2 bases from J, with 14 bases between. The CDR3 has 14 amino acids. Germline V gives CDR1 LNHDA, CDR2 SQIVND (reference sequence). DNA for the CDR3: TGTGCCAGCCAAGGGCCCAGGGGCAATCAGCCCCAGCATTTT. Translating it yields CASQGPRGNQPQHF.

The rearrangement links TRBV7-8 to TRBJ1-1, with TRBD1 matching over 9 bases. V lost 6 bases to trimming and J lost 5 bases; unmatched junction nucleotides: 7. CDR1 SGHVS and CDR2 FQNEAQ come from the germline V gene. This CDR3 has 14 residues. The CDR3 nucleotides are TGTGCCAGCAGGGACAGGGGATTTGGGACTGAAGCTTTCTTT. Residues: CASRDRGFGTEAFF. Full variable domain (remainder filled in from reference TRBV7-8 and TRBJ1-1): GAGVSQSPRYKVAKRGQDVALRCDPISGHVSLFWYQQALGQGPEFLTYFQNEAQLDKSGLPSDRFFAERPEGSVSTLKIQRTQQEDSAVYLCASRDRGFGTEAFFGQGTRLTVV.

The CDR3 is CASSSGTGYEQYF. The CDR3 region has the DNA TGTGCCAGCAGCTCCGGGACAGGTTACGAGCAGTACTTC. This chain links TRBV2 with TRBJ2-7, with TRBD1 identical over 8 bases. This CDR3 spans 13 amino acids. J gave up 4 bases and V 6 bases, and 5 bases lay outside the gene matches. Germline V lookup: CDR1 SNHLY, CDR2 FYNNEI.